Listed below are T cell receptor beta chains from one sample, sequenced in a study of blood T cell repertoires in COVID-19. Some clones are missing from TCRdb's copy, which holds only in-frame ones; the method was immunoSEQ multiplex PCR. The table records some 270,000 clones, 70% to 90% of them present only once. The sequenced sample consisted of peripheral blood. The receptor source for this set is a woman aged 65 to 85 with acute or convalescent COVID-19. CDR3s leave out the opening cysteine and the closing phenylalanine or tryptophan. The order of the fields is clone size, V gene, D gene, CDR3 protein. A D gene is named only where the DNA matches it firmly. Only some rows state a clone size, as once, few, many or a class for expanded clones.

clone_size: few
v_call: TRBV2
d_call: .
cdr3_aa: ASSAGVGNQPQH

clone_size: .
v_call: TRBV5-6
d_call: .
cdr3_aa: ASSSRGGNSPLH

clone_size: once
v_call: TRBV7-8
d_call: TRBD1
cdr3_aa: ASSPRTGRNYGYT

clone_size: .
v_call: TRBV14
d_call: TRBD1
cdr3_aa: ASSQMTGTWDEQF

clone_size: .
v_call: TRBV16
d_call: TRBD1
cdr3_aa: ASSHDRGDQPQH

clone_size: .
v_call: TRBV29-1
d_call: .
cdr3_aa: SVENRVYGYT

clone_size: .
v_call: TRBV27
d_call: .
cdr3_aa: ASSLSADSRAF

clone_size: .
v_call: TRBV5-4
d_call: .
cdr3_aa: ASSLKTSSYNEQF

clone_size: .
v_call: TRBV21-1
d_call: .
cdr3_aa: ASSTLTGTRNEQF

clone_size: .
v_call: TRBV6-5
d_call: .
cdr3_aa: ASSTGGDYGYT

clone_size: .
v_call: TRBV2
d_call: .
cdr3_aa: ASSDRIYGYT

clone_size: once
v_call: TRBV29-1
d_call: .
cdr3_aa: SARDIDWGSKETQY

clone_size: .
v_call: TRBV7-9
d_call: TRBD1
cdr3_aa: ASSASPGQTYNEQF

clone_size: .
v_call: TRBV6-5
d_call: TRBD1
cdr3_aa: ASSLQGPNTGELF

clone_size: .
v_call: TRBV6-5
d_call: .
cdr3_aa: ASSYLRGAANYGYT

clone_size: .
v_call: TRBV6-6
d_call: .
cdr3_aa: ASSREYGSYKKLF

clone_size: .
v_call: TRBV3-1/TRBV3-2
d_call: .
cdr3_aa: ASSQEYGYVETTGRVNTEAF

clone_size: .
v_call: TRBV5-5
d_call: TRBD1
cdr3_aa: ASSRDRVDYGYT

clone_size: .
v_call: TRBV11-2
d_call: .
cdr3_aa: ASSLGIEAF

clone_size: .
v_call: TRBV3-1/TRBV3-2
d_call: TRBD2
cdr3_aa: ASSDSGGRETQY

clone_size: .
v_call: TRBV24-1
d_call: .
cdr3_aa: ATAQGINQPQH

clone_size: .
v_call: TRBV19
d_call: .
cdr3_aa: ASRDGGLNTEAF

clone_size: .
v_call: TRBV19
d_call: .
cdr3_aa: ASKGWMNTEAF

clone_size: .
v_call: TRBV29-1
d_call: .
cdr3_aa: SVAGVGDGYT

clone_size: .
v_call: TRBV20-1
d_call: .
cdr3_aa: SAQPQGEQF

clone_size: .
v_call: TRBV27
d_call: .
cdr3_aa: ASSFRGGPAEAF

clone_size: few
v_call: TRBV7-2
d_call: .
cdr3_aa: ASSLVRGGEQF

clone_size: .
v_call: TRBV19
d_call: .
cdr3_aa: ASSGGGRRDTEAF

clone_size: .
v_call: TRBV3-1/TRBV3-2
d_call: TRBD2
cdr3_aa: ASTEAGRGTDTQY

clone_size: .
v_call: TRBV11-2
d_call: .
cdr3_aa: ASRRPGRGYTEAF

clone_size: .
v_call: TRBV7-9
d_call: .
cdr3_aa: ASSRAGRNTIY

clone_size: .
v_call: TRBV11-2
d_call: TRBD2
cdr3_aa: ASSILAGARGEQF

clone_size: .
v_call: TRBV9
d_call: TRBD1
cdr3_aa: ASSVLQGTGELF

clone_size: .
v_call: TRBV11-2
d_call: .
cdr3_aa: ASSSSLTSSEAF

clone_size: once
v_call: TRBV19
d_call: .
cdr3_aa: ASRDSSPIRYT

clone_size: once
v_call: TRBV19
d_call: TRBD1
cdr3_aa: ASNPGQGRPDNQPQH

clone_size: .
v_call: TRBV5-1
d_call: .
cdr3_aa: ASSSDAGLETQY

clone_size: .
v_call: TRBV5-6
d_call: .
cdr3_aa: ASREGRTGANTGELF

clone_size: .
v_call: TRBV5-1
d_call: TRBD1
cdr3_aa: ASSYGTGTVTDTQY

clone_size: .
v_call: TRBV7-9
d_call: .
cdr3_aa: ASSLGGGAYQETQY

clone_size: .
v_call: TRBV19
d_call: TRBD1
cdr3_aa: ASSGQGTPNNSPLH

clone_size: .
v_call: TRBV7-9
d_call: TRBD1
cdr3_aa: ASGGWTGLSYEQY

clone_size: .
v_call: TRBV5-4
d_call: TRBD2
cdr3_aa: ASSLDLGGGNIQY

clone_size: .
v_call: TRBV4-1
d_call: TRBD1
cdr3_aa: ASSQYPGQGVNEQF

clone_size: .
v_call: TRBV2
d_call: .
cdr3_aa: ASTGGSYGYT

clone_size: .
v_call: TRBV5-4
d_call: .
cdr3_aa: ASSLSPAYNEQF

clone_size: .
v_call: TRBV11-2
d_call: TRBD2
cdr3_aa: ASSLVGSGGPGETQY

clone_size: once
v_call: TRBV6-5
d_call: .
cdr3_aa: ASRGTLEAF

clone_size: .
v_call: TRBV7-3
d_call: .
cdr3_aa: ASSQAGTQHSPLH

clone_size: .
v_call: TRBV5-5
d_call: TRBD2
cdr3_aa: ASSLEREPYNEQF

clone_size: .
v_call: TRBV24-1
d_call: TRBD1
cdr3_aa: ATSDWVQGVSETQY

clone_size: .
v_call: TRBV5-1
d_call: TRBD2
cdr3_aa: ASSLGGTSQETQY